One sample yielded the 17 T cell receptor beta chains listed below, sequenced in a study of spatial heterogeneity in lung cancer. TCRdb called the 5' RACE reads again in MiXCR, with one record for every CDR3 protein. Of roughly 120,000 distinct CDR3 sequences in the sample, 9% to 15% were seen once. Time point denoted: blood at routine non-recurrence follow-up after resection. Whole RNA, which was extracted from tumor, nontumor lung tissue or frozen PBMC, was sequenced without any cell sorting. The specimen was PBMCs, collected at follow-up. The receptors here all came from a male donor with early-stage non-small cell lung cancer.

This chain links TRBV11-3 with TRBJ2-1; tentative D call: TRBD2 (6 bases). CDR1 is SGHNT and CDR2 is YENEEA in the germline V gene. The CDR3 has 15 amino acids. V shed 2 bases and J shed 7 bases, with 15 bases lying between them. The CDR3 coding sequence is TGTGCCAGCAGCTTACGGGGCGGGATCCGAAATGAGCAGTTCTTC. This sequence encodes CASSLRGGIRNEQFF. Full variable domain (remainder filled in from reference TRBV11-3 and TRBJ2-1): EAGVVQSPRYKIIEKKQPVAFWCNPISGHNTLYWYLQNLGQGPELLIRYENEEAVDDSQLPKDRFSAERLKGVDSTLKIQPAELGDSAVYLCASSLRGGIRNEQFFGPGTRLTVL.

This clonotype turned up a few times. V usage is TRBV14 and J usage is TRBJ2-7; D not resolved. CDR1 and CDR2 from the germline V gene are SGHDN and FVKESK. Trimming shortened V by 1 base and J by 4 bases, and 11 bases separated the two germline ends. The CDR3 runs to 14 residues. This CDR3 reads CASSQGPSDYEQYF. CDR3 DNA: TGTGCCAGCAGCCAAGGACCCTCGGATTACGAGCAGTACTTC. The entire variable domain, with the rest obtained from reference TRBV14 and TRBJ2-7, is as follows: EAGVTQFPSHSVIEKGQTVTLRCDPISGHDNLYWYRRVMGKEIKFLLHFVKESKQDESGMPNNRFLAERTGGTYSTLKVQPAELEDSGVYFCASSQGPSDYEQYFGPGTRLTVT.

The rearrangement links TRBV30 to TRBJ1-5, with 7 bases matching TRBD1. In germline, CDR1 is GTSNPN, CDR2 SVGIG (reference sequence). After removal of 5 bases from V and 9 bases from J, the junction contained 7 bases not matched to a gene. The CDR3 sequence is 12 residues long. The CDR3 DNA is TGTGCCTGGCGGACAGGCCCCGGGCCCCAGCATTTT. It codes for CAWRTGPGPQHF.

The chain links TRBV30 to TRBJ1-1; 7 bases agree with TRBD1. The CDR3 spans 13 residues. Trimming cost V 5 bases and J 5 bases; bases outside gene matches: 8. From germline, CDR1 is GTSNPN and CDR2 SVGIG (reference sequence). The CDR3 region is CAWRWTGGTEAFF. CDR3 coding DNA: TGTGCCTGGCGTTGGACAGGAGGGACTGAAGCTTTCTTT.

This rearrangement joins TRBV6-2 or TRBV6-3 to TRBJ1-2; the D is unclear. The CDR3 length is 14 residues. V dropped 5 bases and J dropped 5 bases, with 15 bases sitting between them. Germline CDR1 MNHEY, CDR2 SVGEGT. CDR3 residues: CASSELGEPYGYTF. For the CDR3, the DNA is TGTGCCAGCAGTGAACTTGGCGAGCCGTATGGCTACACCTTC.

This clonotype has ten or more counts. The chain employs TRBV7-8 and TRBJ1-1; tentatively, D is TRBD1 (5 bases). V lost 3 bases and J 1 base, leaving 9 bases between the germline ends. Germline CDR1 is SGHVS and CDR2 is FQNEAQ. This CDR3 region has 14 residues. The CDR3 reads CASSFKQENTEAFF. The CDR3 region has the DNA TGTGCCAGCAGCTTTAAACAGGAGAACACTGAAGCTTTCTTT.

This clonotype was detected a few times. The gene calls are TRBV28 and TRBJ1-2; D is uncertain. CDR1 and CDR2 (germline): MDHEN, SYDVKM. This CDR3 has 12 amino acids. The V end lost 2 bases, the J end lost 5 bases, and 6 bases lay between the germline ends. CDR3 nucleotide sequence: TGTGCCAGCAGTTTAAGGCTGTATGGCTACACCTTC. Translated: CASSLRLYGYTF.

In its sample, this clonotype was seen a few times. The chain employs TRBV6-1 and TRBJ1-6, with D maybe TRBD1 (5 bases). This CDR3 contains 16 residues. V lost 0 bases and J 7 bases, leaving 13 bases between the germline ends. Germline loops: CDR1 MNHNS, CDR2 SASEGT. DNA for the CDR3: TGTGCCAGCAGTGAAGCGCCGGGGGGTAGAAATTCACCCCTCCACTTT. Protein product: CASSEAPGGRNSPLHF.

This clonotype was counted between two and nine times. The CDR3 is CSVASDGYTF. For the CDR3, the DNA is TGCAGCGTTGCGAGTGATGGCTACACCTTC. This rearrangement joins TRBV29-1 to TRBJ1-2; D is uncertain. V was clipped by 4 bases and J by 6 bases, with 6 bases between them. Germline CDR1 and CDR2: SQVTM and ANQGSEA. The CDR3 has 10 amino acids. Variable domain in full (rest from reference TRBV29-1 and TRBJ1-2): SAVISQKPSRDICQRGTSLTIQCQVDSQVTMMFWYRQQPGQSLTLIATANQGSEATYESGFVIDKFPISRPNLTFSTLTVSNMSPEDSSIYLCSVASDGYTFGSGTRLTVV.

Many counts were recorded for this clonotype. The chain uses TRBV28 and TRBJ2-7; D possibly corresponds to TRBD1 (6 bases). This CDR3 contains 14 residues. The germline CDR1 and CDR2 sequences are MDHEN and SYDVKM. V lost 6 bases and J 4 bases, leaving 16 bases between the germline ends. CDR3: CASSLPGTSYEQYF. The DNA of the CDR3 is TGTGCCAGCAGCCTCCCCGGGACATCTTACGAGCAGTACTTC.

This clonotype came up many times. The chain combines TRBV6-2 or TRBV6-3 with TRBJ2-5; D not certain. Trimming took off 2 bases at V and 4 bases at J, with 8 bases between the two ends. This CDR3 is 13 amino acids long. Germline CDR1 MNHEY, CDR2 SVGEGT. The CDR3 protein is CASSYLSVETQYF. In nucleotides, the CDR3 is TGTGCCAGCAGTTACCTGTCCGTAGAGACCCAGTACTTC.

J is TRBJ2-3 and V is TRBV5-1, with 13 nucleotides matching TRBD2. The germline gives CDR1 SGHRS, CDR2 YFSETQ. V gave up 4 bases and J gave up 5 bases; unmatched junction bases: 4. The CDR3 extends over 15 amino acids. This CDR3 is CASSLRTSGGDTQYF. The CDR3 DNA is TGCGCCAGCAGCCTGCGGACTAGCGGGGGAGATACGCAGTATTTT. Combining the CDR3 with reference TRBV5-1 and TRBJ2-3 gives the whole variable domain KAGVTQTPRYLIKTRGQQVTLSCSPISGHRSVSWYQQTPGQGLQFLFEYFSETQRNKGNFPGRFSGRQFSNSRSEMNVSTLELGDSALYLCASSLRTSGGDTQYFGPGTRLTVL.

This clonotype came up many times. The chain uses TRBV7-8 and TRBJ1-3; no definite D call. The CDR3 length is 17 residues. Germline V CDR1 and CDR2: SGHVS, FQNEAQ. The germline V and J ends were trimmed by 8 bases and 0 bases, with 20 bases remaining between them. The CDR3 loop is CASVPGRRTPSGNTIYF. CDR3 coding DNA: TGTGCCAGCGTCCCCGGTAGACGTACTCCCTCTGGAAACACCATATATTTT.

This rearrangement joins TRBV20-1 to TRBJ2-7; D not certain. Per the germline V gene, CDR1 is DFQATT and CDR2 is SNEGSKA (reference sequence). V lost 0 bases to trimming and J lost 3 bases, with 6 bases between them. This CDR3 region has 12 residues. The CDR3 coding sequence is TGCAGTGCTAGAGATTCCCTCTACGAGCAGTACTTC. Encoded protein: CSARDSLYEQYF.

This clonotype was picked up a small number of times. The chain couples TRBV28 to TRBJ2-1; 15 bases map to TRBD2. V shed 4 bases, J shed 7 bases, and the junction held 17 bases outside the gene matches. This CDR3 is built from 20 residues. CDR1 and CDR2 (germline): MDHEN, SYDVKM. CDR3: CASSSSGLAGGTRHRNEQFF. As DNA, the CDR3 is TGTGCCAGCAGTTCCAGCGGACTAGCGGGGGGGACAAGGCACAGGAATGAGCAGTTCTTC.

The chain is built from TRBV10-3 and TRBJ2-2; 11 nucleotides agree with TRBD2. V gave up 2 bases and J gave up 4 bases; unmatched junction bases: 0. This CDR3 spans 15 amino acids. CDR1 ENHRY and CDR2 SYGVKD come from the germline V gene. CDR3 sequence reads: CAISEGLAGTGELFF. CDR3 bases: TGTGCCATCAGTGAGGGACTAGCGGGCACCGGGGAGCTGTTTTTT.

The sample holds many counts of this clonotype. V usage is TRBV5-1 and J usage is TRBJ1-2; tentative D call: TRBD1 (5 bases). The V gene's germline CDR1 is SGHRS and CDR2 YFSETQ. The CDR3 extends over 16 amino acids. The V end was cut by 1 base, the J end by 4 bases, with 17 bases between. CDR3 sequence (DNA): TGCGCCAGCAGCTTGAGGGTCGTTGAGAGGGGCTATGGCTACACCTTC. As protein: CASSLRVVERGYGYTF.